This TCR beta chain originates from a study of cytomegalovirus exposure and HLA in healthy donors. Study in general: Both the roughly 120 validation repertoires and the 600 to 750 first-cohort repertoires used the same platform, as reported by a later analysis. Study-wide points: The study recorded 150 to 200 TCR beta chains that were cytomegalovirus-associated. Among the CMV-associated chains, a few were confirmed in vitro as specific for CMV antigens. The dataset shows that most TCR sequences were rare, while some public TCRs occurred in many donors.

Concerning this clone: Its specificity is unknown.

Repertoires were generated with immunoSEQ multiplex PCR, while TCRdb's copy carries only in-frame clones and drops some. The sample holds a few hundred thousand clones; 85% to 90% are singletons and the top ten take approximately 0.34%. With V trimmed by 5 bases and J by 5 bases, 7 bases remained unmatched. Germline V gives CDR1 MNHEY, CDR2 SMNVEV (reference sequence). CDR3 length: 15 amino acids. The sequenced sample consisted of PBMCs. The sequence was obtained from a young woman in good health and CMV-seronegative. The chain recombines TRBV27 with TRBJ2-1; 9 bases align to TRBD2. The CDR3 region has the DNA TGTGCCAGCAGTCCATGGACTAGCGCCCACAATGAGCAGTTCTTC. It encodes CASSPWTSAHNEQFF.